These 3 T cell receptor beta chains were sequenced from one sample in a study of cytomegalovirus exposure and HLA in healthy donors. Both 60 Vbeta primers and 13 Jbeta primers went into the PCR. Here immunoSEQ multiplex PCR was the method, and the copy in TCRdb shows in-frame clones only, minus some. The data show 80,000 to 100,000 clones, approximately 70% seen once. The sequenced sample was PBMCs. The receptors were sampled from a man aged 40-55 years in good health and CMV-seronegative.

V gene TRBV7-2 combines with J gene TRBJ2-3; D unresolved. Trimming cost V 1 base and J 4 bases, with 9 bases left between them. This CDR3 is built from 14 residues. In germline, CDR1 is SGHTA, CDR2 FQGNSA. The DNA of the CDR3 is TGTGCCAGCAGCTTAGTTTCCGTCCCAGATACGCAGTATTTT. Translated, it gives CASSLVSVPDTQYF.

The chain is built from TRBV19 and TRBJ2-7, with 7 bases lining up with TRBD1. V dropped 4 bases and J dropped 4; count of bases not matched to a gene: 16. There are 17 residues in the CDR3. In germline, CDR1 is LNHDA, CDR2 SQIVND (reference sequence). This CDR3 reads CASSNPWVTGVGYEQYF. Written as DNA, the CDR3 is TGTGCCAGTAGTAACCCGTGGGTCACAGGGGTCGGTTACGAGCAGTACTTC.

V is TRBV6-1 and J is TRBJ2-7; D unclear. The CDR3 is 11 amino acids. Germline V gene sequence: CDR1 MNHNS, CDR2 SASEGT. V was pared by 5 bases and J by 2 bases, with 4 bases between. This chain's CDR3 is CASSLPYEQYF. For the CDR3, the DNA is TGTGCCAGCAGTCTACCCTACGAGCAGTACTTC.